The rows below give T cell receptor beta chains drawn from one sample of a study of blood T cell repertoires in COVID-19. Method: immunoSEQ multiplex PCR; TCRdb's copy keeps in-frame clones and lacks some. The sample consists of fewer than 400,000 clones, around nine tenths of them appearing once. Sequencing was performed on PBMCs or T cells enriched from blood (not recorded which). The receptor set was obtained from a woman in her 30s who had recovered from COVID-19. Each CDR3 is given with its conserved first and last residue. A D gene is named only where the DNA matches it firmly. A clone size is listed for some rows: how often the clone was seen (once, few, many), or a class if it is expanded.

cdr3_nt: TGCGCCAGCAGTGAGTTTCGGACTAGCGTAATCCAAGAGACCCAGTACTTC; cdr3_aa: CASSEFRTSVIQETQYF; v_call: TRBV10-2; clone_size: .; d_call: TRBD2; j_call: TRBJ2-5
cdr3_nt: TGTGCCATCAGTGAAACAGGGCCTGTAGACTATGGCTACACCTTC; cdr3_aa: CAISETGPVDYGYTF; v_call: TRBV10-3; clone_size: .; d_call: .; j_call: TRBJ1-2
cdr3_nt: TGTGCCAGCAGCTTGACAGGGGGCTTGGGTTTGGGCTATAATTCACCCCTCCACTTT; cdr3_aa: CASSLTGGLGLGYNSPLHF; v_call: TRBV9; clone_size: .; d_call: TRBD1; j_call: TRBJ1-6
cdr3_nt: TGTGCCAGCAGTTTTCACGTCGGCAGGGCTTGGGAGCAGTACTTC; cdr3_aa: CASSFHVGRAWEQYF; v_call: TRBV27; clone_size: .; d_call: .; j_call: TRBJ2-7
cdr3_nt: TGTGCCAGCAGGCGGGATTCCTACGAGCAGTACTTC; cdr3_aa: CASRRDSYEQYF; v_call: TRBV28; clone_size: .; d_call: .; j_call: TRBJ2-7
cdr3_nt: TGTGCCTGGGATTTCGGGGGAGTCCTCGGCACTGAAGCTTTCTTT; cdr3_aa: CAWDFGGVLGTEAFF; v_call: TRBV30; clone_size: .; d_call: .; j_call: TRBJ1-1
cdr3_nt: TGTGCCAGCTCACTAGTAGGACAGGGTAGCGAGCAGTACTTC; cdr3_aa: CASSLVGQGSEQYF; v_call: TRBV18; clone_size: .; d_call: TRBD1; j_call: TRBJ2-7
cdr3_nt: TGTGCCAGCAGTTCCCTCGAGGGGGGGTATCACTATGGCTACACCTTC; cdr3_aa: CASSSLEGGYHYGYTF; v_call: TRBV28; clone_size: .; d_call: .; j_call: TRBJ1-2
cdr3_nt: TGTGCCAGCACCCGACCCGACAACGCCTACAATGAGCAGTTCTTC; cdr3_aa: CASTRPDNAYNEQFF; v_call: TRBV2; clone_size: .; d_call: .; j_call: TRBJ2-1
cdr3_nt: TGTGCCAGCGGAACAAACGGGATCAGGACAGGAGCTTTCTTT; cdr3_aa: CASGTNGIRTGAFF; v_call: TRBV27; clone_size: .; d_call: TRBD1; j_call: TRBJ1-1
cdr3_nt: TGTGCCTGGATACTCCCCGGCCCTTTCAGGGACACTGAAGCTTTCTTT; cdr3_aa: CAWILPGPFRDTEAFF; v_call: TRBV30; clone_size: .; d_call: .; j_call: TRBJ1-1
cdr3_nt: TGTGCCAGCAGCATCAGGGTCGGGGGCACTGAAGCTTTCTTT; cdr3_aa: CASSIRVGGTEAFF; v_call: TRBV3-1/TRBV3-2; clone_size: .; d_call: .; j_call: TRBJ1-1
cdr3_nt: TGTGCCAGCAGCTTAGAAGAAAGGAGGACAGGGTCAGTCAATGAGCAGTTCTTC; cdr3_aa: CASSLEERRTGSVNEQFF; v_call: TRBV7-8; clone_size: .; d_call: TRBD1; j_call: TRBJ2-1
cdr3_nt: TGCGCCAGCAGCCAAGACCCACCAAGTACGGGGGGAAGGACCGGGGAGCTGTTTTTT; cdr3_aa: CASSQDPPSTGGRTGELFF; v_call: TRBV4-1; clone_size: .; d_call: TRBD2; j_call: TRBJ2-2
cdr3_nt: TGTGCCAGCACCTCAAGGGGCCATTTAGGAGCTTTCTTT; cdr3_aa: CASTSRGHLGAFF; v_call: TRBV13; clone_size: .; d_call: .; j_call: TRBJ1-1
cdr3_nt: TGTGCCAGCTCCCTTAGCGGGGCCGCAAACAATGAGCAGTTCTTC; cdr3_aa: CASSLSGAANNEQFF; v_call: TRBV18; clone_size: few; d_call: TRBD2; j_call: TRBJ2-1
cdr3_nt: TGTGCCAGCAGTTTGGGGCAGTATAATTCACCCCTCCACTTT; cdr3_aa: CASSLGQYNSPLHF; v_call: TRBV28; clone_size: few; d_call: .; j_call: TRBJ1-6
cdr3_nt: TGTGCCAGCAACAAACGGGACAGGGGGCCTCAGGACGGTCAGCCCCAGCATTTT; cdr3_aa: CASNKRDRGPQDGQPQHF; v_call: TRBV7-7; clone_size: .; d_call: TRBD1; j_call: TRBJ1-5
cdr3_nt: TGTGCCAGCAGCTCACAACAGGGGGCTGTGGGAGGCTACACCTTC; cdr3_aa: CASSSQQGAVGGYTF; v_call: TRBV7-3; clone_size: .; d_call: TRBD1; j_call: TRBJ1-2
cdr3_nt: TGTGCCAGCAGCTTGTTAGCAGGGGCGCATCAGCCCCAGCATTTT; cdr3_aa: CASSLLAGAHQPQHF; v_call: TRBV5-6; clone_size: .; d_call: .; j_call: TRBJ1-5
cdr3_nt: TGTGCCTGGACTGACTTGGGACAGTCCAGCAATCAGCCCCAGCATTTT; cdr3_aa: CAWTDLGQSSNQPQHF; v_call: TRBV30; clone_size: .; d_call: TRBD1; j_call: TRBJ1-5
cdr3_nt: TGCGCCAGCAGCCACTCACAGGGGATTGGACGAGATGGCTACACCTTC; cdr3_aa: CASSHSQGIGRDGYTF; v_call: TRBV4-1; clone_size: .; d_call: TRBD1; j_call: TRBJ1-2
cdr3_nt: TGTGCCAGCAGCTTAGAGGAGCGCGGCTACACCTTC; cdr3_aa: CASSLEERGYTF; v_call: TRBV7-9; clone_size: .; d_call: .; j_call: TRBJ1-2
cdr3_nt: TGTGCCAGCAGCCAAGGTGCAGCGGGGAAAGAGACCCAGTACTTC; cdr3_aa: CASSQGAAGKETQYF; v_call: TRBV3-1/TRBV3-2; clone_size: .; d_call: TRBD2; j_call: TRBJ2-5
cdr3_nt: TGTGCCTGGAGGGTCGAAAACCGAGATGGCTACACCTTC; cdr3_aa: CAWRVENRDGYTF; v_call: TRBV30; clone_size: .; d_call: .; j_call: TRBJ1-2
cdr3_nt: TGTGCCAGTAGTATAATGGGACTGCCCGAGAATTCACCCCTCCACTTT; cdr3_aa: CASSIMGLPENSPLHF; v_call: TRBV19; clone_size: .; d_call: .; j_call: TRBJ1-6
cdr3_nt: TGTGCCAGCAGCCAAGCCGTACTAGCAGTCAAAAACTGGGAGCTGTTTTTT; cdr3_aa: CASSQAVLAVKNWELFF; v_call: TRBV3-1/TRBV3-2; clone_size: .; d_call: .; j_call: TRBJ2-2
cdr3_nt: TGTGCCAGCAGCACCGACAGTAGAAGCGATGAGCAGTTCTTC; cdr3_aa: CASSTDSRSDEQFF; v_call: TRBV5-5; clone_size: .; d_call: .; j_call: TRBJ2-1
cdr3_nt: TGTGCCAGCAAGGAGCTTCTCGTTAAGGGAAACACCATATATTTT; cdr3_aa: CASKELLVKGNTIYF; v_call: TRBV6-5; clone_size: .; d_call: .; j_call: TRBJ1-3
cdr3_nt: TGTGCCAGCAGCGCACAGGTTCTGAACACTGAAGCTTTCTTT; cdr3_aa: CASSAQVLNTEAFF; v_call: TRBV6-5; clone_size: .; d_call: .; j_call: TRBJ1-1
cdr3_nt: TGTGCCAGTAGTATACTCGGCGGGGGGCCGAAAAAGTATTTT; cdr3_aa: CASSILGGGPKKYF; v_call: TRBV19; clone_size: .; d_call: TRBD2; j_call: TRBJ2-3
cdr3_nt: TGTGCCAGCAGCCCCGTGGGGGGGATGGGAAGGGTTCCGAACACTGAAGCTTTCTTT; cdr3_aa: CASSPVGGMGRVPNTEAFF; v_call: TRBV21-1; clone_size: once; d_call: .; j_call: TRBJ1-1
cdr3_nt: TGTGCCAGCAGCCATTACACGGGACAGGGGGTTTCACCCCTCCACTTT; cdr3_aa: CASSHYTGQGVSPLHF; v_call: TRBV3-1/TRBV3-2; clone_size: .; d_call: TRBD1; j_call: TRBJ1-6
cdr3_nt: TGTGCCAGCAGCGTAGATTTTAGTCAGGCGACTAGATACAATGAGCAGTTCTTC; cdr3_aa: CASSVDFSQATRYNEQFF; v_call: TRBV9; clone_size: .; d_call: .; j_call: TRBJ2-1
cdr3_nt: TGTGCCAGCAGTTTCGCCGGGAGCCGCGAGCAGTACTTC; cdr3_aa: CASSFAGSREQYF; v_call: TRBV27; clone_size: .; d_call: .; j_call: TRBJ2-7
cdr3_nt: TGTGCCAGCAGATCACAGGGGAGCTCCTACAATGAGCAGTTCTTC; cdr3_aa: CASRSQGSSYNEQFF; v_call: TRBV2; clone_size: once; d_call: TRBD1; j_call: TRBJ2-1
cdr3_nt: TGTGCCAGCAGCACAGGGGGCGGGAGGACTGAAGCTTTCTTT; cdr3_aa: CASSTGGGRTEAFF; v_call: TRBV6-2/TRBV6-3; clone_size: .; d_call: TRBD1; j_call: TRBJ1-1
cdr3_nt: TGTGCCAGCAGTGATAGCAGGGTCACTGAAGCTTTCTTT; cdr3_aa: CASSDSRVTEAFF; v_call: TRBV2; clone_size: .; d_call: .; j_call: TRBJ1-1
cdr3_nt: TGTGCCAGCAGCTCTGACCCTAGCGGGGGGGATGAGCAGTTCTTC; cdr3_aa: CASSSDPSGGDEQFF; v_call: TRBV7-6; clone_size: .; d_call: TRBD2; j_call: TRBJ2-1
cdr3_nt: TGTGCCAGCAGCCCACAGGGCGCTGGAAACACCATATATTTT; cdr3_aa: CASSPQGAGNTIYF; v_call: TRBV7-9; clone_size: .; d_call: .; j_call: TRBJ1-3
cdr3_nt: TGCGCCAGCAGCGGGGGACAGTTGGTTGAAAAACTGTTTTTT; cdr3_aa: CASSGGQLVEKLFF; v_call: TRBV5-1; clone_size: .; d_call: TRBD1; j_call: TRBJ1-4
cdr3_nt: TGTGCCAGCAGTGAAGGGGGTAGACAGGCTGCCCAGCCCCAGCATTTT; cdr3_aa: CASSEGGRQAAQPQHF; v_call: TRBV28; clone_size: once; d_call: .; j_call: TRBJ1-5
cdr3_nt: TGCGCCAGCACCCCCACTAGCGGGAGCAGTAATGAGCAGTTCTTC; cdr3_aa: CASTPTSGSSNEQFF; v_call: TRBV5-1; clone_size: .; d_call: TRBD2; j_call: TRBJ2-1
cdr3_nt: TGCAGTGCTAGTTTGGGGACTAGCGGGGGATTCGTCACAGATACGCAGTATTTT; cdr3_aa: CSASLGTSGGFVTDTQYF; v_call: TRBV20-1; clone_size: .; d_call: TRBD2; j_call: TRBJ2-3
cdr3_nt: TGCGCCAGCAGCCAAGATGAATCGGGGGGCCAGGGGCAGGTAGCTTTCTTT; cdr3_aa: CASSQDESGGQGQVAFF; v_call: TRBV4-1; clone_size: .; d_call: .; j_call: TRBJ1-1